This TCR beta chain comes out of a study of shared clonotypes between healthy human individuals. With respect to this clone: The antigen is not known. The junction and the germline gene differ at one end; a read error may be behind it.

The length of the CDR3 is 13 residues. From germline, CDR1 is SEHNR and CDR2 FQNEAQ (reference sequence). Under the authors' procedure: Owing to the provision of junction-only sequences devoid of quality scores by immunoSEQ, filtering differed. Only in-frame clones appear in the TCRdb table, and some are missing; sequencing was by immunoSEQ multiplex PCR. The DNA gave D and trimming, while V, J and clone size come from that table. The data show about 870,000 clones, approximately 92% seen once. Study-wide results and limits: The study sampled only blood, and tissue repertoires likely differ.

The naive CD8 population came from CD45RO-negative cells selected for CCR7, without terminally differentiated effector memory CD45RA+ cells. The sequenced sample was naive CD8+ T cells sorted from blood. The clonotype originates from a man aged 25 to 40 in good health. J is TRBJ1-4 and V is TRBV7-9, with D possibly TRBD1 on 5 matching bases. Written as DNA, the CDR3 is TGTGCCAGCAGCTTACTGTCCGGGACGGCATTCCTTTTT. This translates into CASSLLSGTAFLF. Drawing the rest from reference TRBV7-9 and TRBJ1-4, the complete variable domain is DTGVSQNPRHKITKRGQNVTFRCDPISEHNRLYWYRQTLGQGPEFLTYFQNEAQLEKSRLLSDRFSAERPKGSFSTLEIQRTEQGDSAMYLCASSLLSGTAFLFGSGTQLSVL.